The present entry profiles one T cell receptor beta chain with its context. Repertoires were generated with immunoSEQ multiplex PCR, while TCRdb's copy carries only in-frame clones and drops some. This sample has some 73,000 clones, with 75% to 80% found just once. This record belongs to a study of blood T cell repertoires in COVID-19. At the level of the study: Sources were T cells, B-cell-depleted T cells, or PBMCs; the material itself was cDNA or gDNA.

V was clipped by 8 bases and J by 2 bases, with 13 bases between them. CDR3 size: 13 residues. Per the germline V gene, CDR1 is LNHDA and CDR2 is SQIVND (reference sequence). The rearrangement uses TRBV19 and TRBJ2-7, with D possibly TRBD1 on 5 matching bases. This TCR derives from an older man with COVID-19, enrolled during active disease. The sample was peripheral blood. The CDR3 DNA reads TGTGCCAGTTTAAGGCAGGGTACCTACGAGCAGTACTTC. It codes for CASLRQGTYEQYF.